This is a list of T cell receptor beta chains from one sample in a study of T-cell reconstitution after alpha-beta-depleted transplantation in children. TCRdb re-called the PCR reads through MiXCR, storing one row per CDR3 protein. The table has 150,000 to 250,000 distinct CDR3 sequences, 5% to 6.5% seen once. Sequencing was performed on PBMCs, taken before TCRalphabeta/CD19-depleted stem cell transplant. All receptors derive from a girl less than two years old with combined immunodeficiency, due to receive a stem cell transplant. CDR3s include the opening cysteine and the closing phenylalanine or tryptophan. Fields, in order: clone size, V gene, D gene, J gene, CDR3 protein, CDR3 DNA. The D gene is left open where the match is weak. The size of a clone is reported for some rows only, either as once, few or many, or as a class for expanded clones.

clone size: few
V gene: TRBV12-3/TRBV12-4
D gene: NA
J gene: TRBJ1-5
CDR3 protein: CASSSSDGNQPQHF
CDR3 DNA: TGTGCCAGCAGTTCATCGGACGGGAATCAGCCCCAGCATTTT

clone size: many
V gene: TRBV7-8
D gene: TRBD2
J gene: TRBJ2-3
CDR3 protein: CASSQASGGSDITDTQYF
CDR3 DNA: TGTGCCAGCAGCCAGGCTAGCGGGGGGTCAGATATCACAGATACGCAGTATTTT

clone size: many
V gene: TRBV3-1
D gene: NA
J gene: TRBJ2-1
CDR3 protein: CASSHVLAYNEQFF
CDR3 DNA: TGTGCCAGCAGCCACGTCTTGGCTTACAATGAGCAGTTCTTC

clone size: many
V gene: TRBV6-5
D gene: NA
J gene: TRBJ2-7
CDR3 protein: CASSYRVKSYEQYF
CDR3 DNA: TGTGCCAGCAGTTACAGGGTAAAATCCTACGAGCAGTACTTC

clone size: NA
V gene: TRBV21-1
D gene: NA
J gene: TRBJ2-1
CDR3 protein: CASSKRPSGTQFF
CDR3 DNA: TGTGCCAGCAGCAAAAGGCCCAGCGGCACCCAGTTCTTC

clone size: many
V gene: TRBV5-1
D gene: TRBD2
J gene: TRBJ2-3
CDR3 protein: CASSLDGTSGVDTQYF
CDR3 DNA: TGCGCCAGCAGCTTGGATGGGACTAGCGGGGTGGATACGCAGTATTTT

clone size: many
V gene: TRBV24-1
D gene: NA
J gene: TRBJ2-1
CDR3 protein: CATSYGDNEQFF
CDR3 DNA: TGTGCCACCAGTTATGGAGACAATGAGCAGTTCTTC

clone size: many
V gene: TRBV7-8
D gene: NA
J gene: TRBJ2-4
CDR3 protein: CASSLYGPVAKNIQYF
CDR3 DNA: TGTGCCAGCAGCCTATACGGACCCGTGGCCAAAAACATTCAGTACTTC

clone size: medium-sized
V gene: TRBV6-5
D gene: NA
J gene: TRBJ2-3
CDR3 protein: CASSYSSPGDTQYF
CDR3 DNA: TGTGCCAGCAGTTACTCGAGTCCGGGGGATACGCAGTATTTT

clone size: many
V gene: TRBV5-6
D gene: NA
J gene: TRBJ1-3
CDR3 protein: CASSPPDMAGENTIYF
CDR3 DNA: TGTGCCAGCAGCCCACCCGATATGGCAGGGGAAAACACCATATATTTT

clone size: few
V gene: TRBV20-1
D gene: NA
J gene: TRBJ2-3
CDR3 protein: CSAGRRGLDTDTQYF
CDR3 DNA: TGCAGTGCTGGAAGGCGGGGGCTGGACACAGATACGCAGTATTTT

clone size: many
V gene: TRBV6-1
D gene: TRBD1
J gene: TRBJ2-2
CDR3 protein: CASGDRSNFAGELFF
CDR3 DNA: TGTGCCAGCGGGGACAGGAGCAATTTTGCCGGGGAGCTGTTTTTT

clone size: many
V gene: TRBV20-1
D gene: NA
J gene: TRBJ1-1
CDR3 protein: CSAIRGTREVAFF
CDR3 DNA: TGCAGTGCCATCCGAGGAACCAGGGAGGTGGCTTTCTTT

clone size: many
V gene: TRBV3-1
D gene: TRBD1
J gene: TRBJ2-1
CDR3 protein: CASSHPGQGPYFQFF
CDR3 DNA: TGTGCCAGCAGCCACCCGGGACAGGGTCCCTATTTCCAGTTCTTC

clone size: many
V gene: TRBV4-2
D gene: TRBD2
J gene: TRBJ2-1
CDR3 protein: CASSQDRSGRADEQFF
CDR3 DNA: TGTGCCAGCAGCCAAGATCGTAGCGGGAGGGCCGATGAGCAGTTCTTC

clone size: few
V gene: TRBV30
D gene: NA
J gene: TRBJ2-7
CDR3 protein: CAWSVRGTYRYEQYF
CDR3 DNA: TGTGCCTGGAGTGTACGGGGGACGTATCGCTACGAGCAGTACTTC

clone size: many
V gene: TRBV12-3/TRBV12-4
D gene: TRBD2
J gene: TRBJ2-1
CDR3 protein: CASGPSGIPLKGEQFF
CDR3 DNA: TGTGCCAGCGGCCCTAGCGGGATCCCCCTTAAGGGTGAGCAGTTCTTC

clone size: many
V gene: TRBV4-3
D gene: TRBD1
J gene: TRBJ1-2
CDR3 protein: CASSQSSDRGVSNGYTF
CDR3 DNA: TGCGCCAGCAGCCAATCCTCGGACAGGGGGGTTTCGAATGGCTACACCTTC

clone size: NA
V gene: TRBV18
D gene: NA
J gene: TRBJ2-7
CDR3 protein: CASSPGLGPHEQYF
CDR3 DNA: TGTGCCAGCTCACCAGGTCTAGGACCCCACGAGCAGTACTTC

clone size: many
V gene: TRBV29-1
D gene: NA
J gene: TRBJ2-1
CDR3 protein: CSVEDGLYNEQFF
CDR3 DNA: TGCAGCGTTGAAGATGGGCTGTACAATGAGCAGTTCTTC

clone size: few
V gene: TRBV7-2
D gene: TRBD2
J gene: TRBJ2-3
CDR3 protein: CASSLPNQPGLAGGASTDTQYF
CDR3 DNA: TGTGCCAGCAGCTTACCCAACCAACCGGGACTAGCGGGGGGGGCTAGCACAGATACGCAGTATTTT

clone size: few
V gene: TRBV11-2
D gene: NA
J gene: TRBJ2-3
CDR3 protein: CASSVNWGTTDTQYF
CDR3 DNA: TGTGCCAGCAGCGTGAACTGGGGGACAACAGATACGCAGTATTTT

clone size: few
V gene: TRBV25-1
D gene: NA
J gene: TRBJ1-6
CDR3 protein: CASSESNSWNSPLHF
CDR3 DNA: TGTGCCAGCAGTGAATCTAACAGCTGGAATTCACCCCTCCACTTT

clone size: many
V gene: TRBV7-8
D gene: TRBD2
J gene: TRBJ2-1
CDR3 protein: CASSLQGGSSGTEQFF
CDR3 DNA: TGTGCCAGCAGCTTACAGGGGGGGTCTAGCGGGACTGAGCAGTTCTTC

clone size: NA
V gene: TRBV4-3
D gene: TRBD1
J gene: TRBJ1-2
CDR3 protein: CASAPGTANGYGYTF
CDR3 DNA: TGCGCCAGCGCTCCAGGGACAGCTAACGGGTATGGCTACACCTTC

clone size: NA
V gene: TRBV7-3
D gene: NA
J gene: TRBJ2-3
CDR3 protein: CASSFSLQGVGDTQYF
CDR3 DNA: TGTGCCAGCAGCTTTTCTTTGCAAGGGGTTGGAGATACGCAGTATTTT

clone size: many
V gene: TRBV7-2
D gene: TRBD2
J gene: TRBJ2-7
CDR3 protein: CASSWDYKPSYEQYF
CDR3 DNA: TGTGCCAGCAGTTGGGACTATAAGCCGTCCTACGAGCAGTACTTC

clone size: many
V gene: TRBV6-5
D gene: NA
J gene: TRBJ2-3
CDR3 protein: CASSYRTSTDTQYF
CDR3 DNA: TGTGCCAGCAGTTACCGAACTAGCACAGATACGCAGTATTTT

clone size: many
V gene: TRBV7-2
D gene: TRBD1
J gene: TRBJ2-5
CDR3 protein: CASSLAGQGRRRETQYF
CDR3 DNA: TGTGCCAGCAGCTTAGCGGGACAGGGGAGGCGTAGAGAGACCCAGTACTTC

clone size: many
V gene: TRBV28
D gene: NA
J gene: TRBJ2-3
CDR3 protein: CASSAPRGWSADTQYF
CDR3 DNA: TGTGCCAGCAGTGCTCCTCGGGGGTGGTCGGCAGATACGCAGTATTTT

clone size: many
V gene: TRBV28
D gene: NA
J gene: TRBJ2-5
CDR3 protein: CASSFNSPHSQETQYF
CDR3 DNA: TGTGCCAGCAGTTTTAACAGCCCTCATAGCCAAGAGACCCAGTACTTC

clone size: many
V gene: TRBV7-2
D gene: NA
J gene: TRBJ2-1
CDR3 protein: CASSLEASVDEQFF
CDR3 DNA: TGTGCCAGCAGCTTAGAGGCCAGTGTGGATGAGCAGTTCTTC

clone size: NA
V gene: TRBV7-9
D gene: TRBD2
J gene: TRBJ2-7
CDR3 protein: CASSLSLAAGGIYEQYF
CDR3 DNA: TGTGCCAGCAGCTTATCCCTAGCGGCGGGGGGGATCTACGAGCAGTACTTC

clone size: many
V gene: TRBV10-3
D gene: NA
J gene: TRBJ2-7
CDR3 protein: CAISDQYREVYEQYF
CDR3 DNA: TGTGCCATCAGTGACCAATACAGGGAGGTCTACGAGCAGTACTTC

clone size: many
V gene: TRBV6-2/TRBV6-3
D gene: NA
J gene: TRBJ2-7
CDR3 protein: CASSYAQGNYEQYF
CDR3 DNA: TGTGCCAGCAGTTACGCCCAGGGAAACTACGAGCAGTACTTC

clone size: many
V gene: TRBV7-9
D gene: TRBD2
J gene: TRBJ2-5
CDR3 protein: CASSPSGGETQYF
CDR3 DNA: TGTGCCAGCTCGCCTAGCGGGGGTGAGACCCAGTACTTC

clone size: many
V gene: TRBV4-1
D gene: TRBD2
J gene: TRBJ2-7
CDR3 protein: CASSQDPGTSEQYF
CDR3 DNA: TGCGCCAGCAGCCAAGATCCTGGGACTAGCGAGCAGTACTTC

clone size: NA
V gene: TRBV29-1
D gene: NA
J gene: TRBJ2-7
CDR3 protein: CSAVGTYPNGYEQYF
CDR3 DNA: TGCAGCGCTGTAGGGACCTACCCAAACGGCTACGAGCAGTACTTC

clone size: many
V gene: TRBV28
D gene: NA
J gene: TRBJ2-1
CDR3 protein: CASSFAGALGEQEQFF
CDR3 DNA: TGTGCCAGCAGTTTCGCGGGCGCTTTAGGGGAGCAGGAGCAGTTCTTC

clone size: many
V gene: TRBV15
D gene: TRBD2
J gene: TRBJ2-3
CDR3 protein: CATSRELVSGSSLADTQYF
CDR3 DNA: TGTGCCACCAGCAGAGAATTGGTTAGCGGGAGCTCTCTGGCAGATACGCAGTATTTT

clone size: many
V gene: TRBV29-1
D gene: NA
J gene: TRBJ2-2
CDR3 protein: CSVPGVTGELFF
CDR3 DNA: TGCAGCGTTCCGGGAGTGACCGGGGAGCTGTTTTTT

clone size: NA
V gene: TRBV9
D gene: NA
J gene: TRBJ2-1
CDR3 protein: CASSVGPLSLDEQFF
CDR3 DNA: TGTGCCAGCAGCGTAGGACCGTTATCCTTGGATGAGCAGTTCTTC

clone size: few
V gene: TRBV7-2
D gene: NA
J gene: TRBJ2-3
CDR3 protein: CATRGSRLWDTQYF
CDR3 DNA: TGTGCCACCCGGGGCTCGAGGTTGTGGGATACGCAGTATTTT

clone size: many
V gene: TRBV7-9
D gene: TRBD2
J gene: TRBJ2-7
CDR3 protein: CASSTRGGPYEQYF
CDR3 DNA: TGTGCCAGCAGCACCCGCGGGGGACCCTACGAGCAGTACTTC

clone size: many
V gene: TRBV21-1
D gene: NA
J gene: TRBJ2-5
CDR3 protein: CASREVAGVLKETQYF
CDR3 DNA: TGTGCCAGCAGAGAAGTAGCGGGAGTTTTGAAAGAGACCCAGTACTTC

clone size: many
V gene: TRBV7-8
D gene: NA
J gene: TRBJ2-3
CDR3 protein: CASSLGDSPTDTQYF
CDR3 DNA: TGTGCCAGCAGCTTAGGAGACAGCCCCACAGATACGCAGTATTTT

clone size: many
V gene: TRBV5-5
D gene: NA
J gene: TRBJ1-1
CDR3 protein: CASSPGTRAFF
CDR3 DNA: TGTGCCAGCAGCCCCGGGACAAGGGCTTTCTTT

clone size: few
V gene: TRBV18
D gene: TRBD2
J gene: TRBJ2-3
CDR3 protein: CASSPGLAGNTDTQYF
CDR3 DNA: TGTGCCAGCTCACCGGGACTAGCGGGGAACACAGATACGCAGTATTTT

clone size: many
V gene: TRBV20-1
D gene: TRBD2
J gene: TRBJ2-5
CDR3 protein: CSASRVSGTGLGETQYF
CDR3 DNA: TGCAGTGCTAGTCGGGTTAGCGGGACCGGATTGGGGGAGACCCAGTACTTC

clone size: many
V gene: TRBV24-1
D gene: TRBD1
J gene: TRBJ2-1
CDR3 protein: CATSDERQGIEQFF
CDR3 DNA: TGTGCCACCAGTGACGAACGACAGGGGATTGAGCAGTTCTTC

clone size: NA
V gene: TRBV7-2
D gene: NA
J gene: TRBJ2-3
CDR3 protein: CASTKGGDTDTQYF
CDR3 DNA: TGTGCCAGCACCAAAGGGGGGGACACAGATACGCAGTATTTT

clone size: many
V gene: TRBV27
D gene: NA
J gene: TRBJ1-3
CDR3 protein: CASSLTVPRSGNTIYF
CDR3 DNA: TGTGCCAGCAGTTTAACAGTCCCCCGCTCTGGAAACACCATATATTTT

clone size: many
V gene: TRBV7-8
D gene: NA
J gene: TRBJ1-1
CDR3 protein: CASSSVGNTEAFF
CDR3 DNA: TGTGCCAGCAGCTCGGTGGGGAACACTGAAGCTTTCTTT

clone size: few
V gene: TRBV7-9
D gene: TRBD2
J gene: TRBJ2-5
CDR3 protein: CASSPRTSGQTQYF
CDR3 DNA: TGTGCCAGCAGCCCCCGGACTAGCGGACAGACCCAGTACTTC

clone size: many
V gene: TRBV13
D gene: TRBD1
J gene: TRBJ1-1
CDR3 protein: CASSTGGEWTEAFF
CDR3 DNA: TGTGCCAGCAGCACAGGGGGCGAATGGACTGAAGCTTTCTTT